The present entry profiles one T cell receptor beta chain with its context. A COVID-19 case was met by exposed participants within 2 weeks before study entry. These data come from a study of blood T cell repertoires in COVID-19. Trimming stripped 5 bases from V and 0 bases from J, with 14 bases between. The germline V gene encodes CDR1 SNHLY and CDR2 FYNNEI. This CDR3 is built from 15 residues. Under the authors' procedure: Scientists estimated how many nucleated cells there were by amplifying reference gene primers. Repertoires were generated with immunoSEQ multiplex PCR, while TCRdb's copy carries only in-frame clones and drops some. V, J and clone size were drawn from that table, and D and trimming were deduced from the DNA. Of around 220,000 clones in the sample, about 90% were seen once.

The TCR sequence derives from a man aged 25 to 40 who had been exposed to COVID-19. This chain links TRBV2 with TRBJ2-7, with TRBD2 as a possible D gene (6 bases). Sequencing was done on a sample of PBMCs or T cells enriched from blood (not recorded which). The CDR3 DNA reads TGTGCCAGCAGTATCCGGGACTTAAGCTCCTACGAGCAGTACTTC. Its translation: CASSIRDLSSYEQYF.